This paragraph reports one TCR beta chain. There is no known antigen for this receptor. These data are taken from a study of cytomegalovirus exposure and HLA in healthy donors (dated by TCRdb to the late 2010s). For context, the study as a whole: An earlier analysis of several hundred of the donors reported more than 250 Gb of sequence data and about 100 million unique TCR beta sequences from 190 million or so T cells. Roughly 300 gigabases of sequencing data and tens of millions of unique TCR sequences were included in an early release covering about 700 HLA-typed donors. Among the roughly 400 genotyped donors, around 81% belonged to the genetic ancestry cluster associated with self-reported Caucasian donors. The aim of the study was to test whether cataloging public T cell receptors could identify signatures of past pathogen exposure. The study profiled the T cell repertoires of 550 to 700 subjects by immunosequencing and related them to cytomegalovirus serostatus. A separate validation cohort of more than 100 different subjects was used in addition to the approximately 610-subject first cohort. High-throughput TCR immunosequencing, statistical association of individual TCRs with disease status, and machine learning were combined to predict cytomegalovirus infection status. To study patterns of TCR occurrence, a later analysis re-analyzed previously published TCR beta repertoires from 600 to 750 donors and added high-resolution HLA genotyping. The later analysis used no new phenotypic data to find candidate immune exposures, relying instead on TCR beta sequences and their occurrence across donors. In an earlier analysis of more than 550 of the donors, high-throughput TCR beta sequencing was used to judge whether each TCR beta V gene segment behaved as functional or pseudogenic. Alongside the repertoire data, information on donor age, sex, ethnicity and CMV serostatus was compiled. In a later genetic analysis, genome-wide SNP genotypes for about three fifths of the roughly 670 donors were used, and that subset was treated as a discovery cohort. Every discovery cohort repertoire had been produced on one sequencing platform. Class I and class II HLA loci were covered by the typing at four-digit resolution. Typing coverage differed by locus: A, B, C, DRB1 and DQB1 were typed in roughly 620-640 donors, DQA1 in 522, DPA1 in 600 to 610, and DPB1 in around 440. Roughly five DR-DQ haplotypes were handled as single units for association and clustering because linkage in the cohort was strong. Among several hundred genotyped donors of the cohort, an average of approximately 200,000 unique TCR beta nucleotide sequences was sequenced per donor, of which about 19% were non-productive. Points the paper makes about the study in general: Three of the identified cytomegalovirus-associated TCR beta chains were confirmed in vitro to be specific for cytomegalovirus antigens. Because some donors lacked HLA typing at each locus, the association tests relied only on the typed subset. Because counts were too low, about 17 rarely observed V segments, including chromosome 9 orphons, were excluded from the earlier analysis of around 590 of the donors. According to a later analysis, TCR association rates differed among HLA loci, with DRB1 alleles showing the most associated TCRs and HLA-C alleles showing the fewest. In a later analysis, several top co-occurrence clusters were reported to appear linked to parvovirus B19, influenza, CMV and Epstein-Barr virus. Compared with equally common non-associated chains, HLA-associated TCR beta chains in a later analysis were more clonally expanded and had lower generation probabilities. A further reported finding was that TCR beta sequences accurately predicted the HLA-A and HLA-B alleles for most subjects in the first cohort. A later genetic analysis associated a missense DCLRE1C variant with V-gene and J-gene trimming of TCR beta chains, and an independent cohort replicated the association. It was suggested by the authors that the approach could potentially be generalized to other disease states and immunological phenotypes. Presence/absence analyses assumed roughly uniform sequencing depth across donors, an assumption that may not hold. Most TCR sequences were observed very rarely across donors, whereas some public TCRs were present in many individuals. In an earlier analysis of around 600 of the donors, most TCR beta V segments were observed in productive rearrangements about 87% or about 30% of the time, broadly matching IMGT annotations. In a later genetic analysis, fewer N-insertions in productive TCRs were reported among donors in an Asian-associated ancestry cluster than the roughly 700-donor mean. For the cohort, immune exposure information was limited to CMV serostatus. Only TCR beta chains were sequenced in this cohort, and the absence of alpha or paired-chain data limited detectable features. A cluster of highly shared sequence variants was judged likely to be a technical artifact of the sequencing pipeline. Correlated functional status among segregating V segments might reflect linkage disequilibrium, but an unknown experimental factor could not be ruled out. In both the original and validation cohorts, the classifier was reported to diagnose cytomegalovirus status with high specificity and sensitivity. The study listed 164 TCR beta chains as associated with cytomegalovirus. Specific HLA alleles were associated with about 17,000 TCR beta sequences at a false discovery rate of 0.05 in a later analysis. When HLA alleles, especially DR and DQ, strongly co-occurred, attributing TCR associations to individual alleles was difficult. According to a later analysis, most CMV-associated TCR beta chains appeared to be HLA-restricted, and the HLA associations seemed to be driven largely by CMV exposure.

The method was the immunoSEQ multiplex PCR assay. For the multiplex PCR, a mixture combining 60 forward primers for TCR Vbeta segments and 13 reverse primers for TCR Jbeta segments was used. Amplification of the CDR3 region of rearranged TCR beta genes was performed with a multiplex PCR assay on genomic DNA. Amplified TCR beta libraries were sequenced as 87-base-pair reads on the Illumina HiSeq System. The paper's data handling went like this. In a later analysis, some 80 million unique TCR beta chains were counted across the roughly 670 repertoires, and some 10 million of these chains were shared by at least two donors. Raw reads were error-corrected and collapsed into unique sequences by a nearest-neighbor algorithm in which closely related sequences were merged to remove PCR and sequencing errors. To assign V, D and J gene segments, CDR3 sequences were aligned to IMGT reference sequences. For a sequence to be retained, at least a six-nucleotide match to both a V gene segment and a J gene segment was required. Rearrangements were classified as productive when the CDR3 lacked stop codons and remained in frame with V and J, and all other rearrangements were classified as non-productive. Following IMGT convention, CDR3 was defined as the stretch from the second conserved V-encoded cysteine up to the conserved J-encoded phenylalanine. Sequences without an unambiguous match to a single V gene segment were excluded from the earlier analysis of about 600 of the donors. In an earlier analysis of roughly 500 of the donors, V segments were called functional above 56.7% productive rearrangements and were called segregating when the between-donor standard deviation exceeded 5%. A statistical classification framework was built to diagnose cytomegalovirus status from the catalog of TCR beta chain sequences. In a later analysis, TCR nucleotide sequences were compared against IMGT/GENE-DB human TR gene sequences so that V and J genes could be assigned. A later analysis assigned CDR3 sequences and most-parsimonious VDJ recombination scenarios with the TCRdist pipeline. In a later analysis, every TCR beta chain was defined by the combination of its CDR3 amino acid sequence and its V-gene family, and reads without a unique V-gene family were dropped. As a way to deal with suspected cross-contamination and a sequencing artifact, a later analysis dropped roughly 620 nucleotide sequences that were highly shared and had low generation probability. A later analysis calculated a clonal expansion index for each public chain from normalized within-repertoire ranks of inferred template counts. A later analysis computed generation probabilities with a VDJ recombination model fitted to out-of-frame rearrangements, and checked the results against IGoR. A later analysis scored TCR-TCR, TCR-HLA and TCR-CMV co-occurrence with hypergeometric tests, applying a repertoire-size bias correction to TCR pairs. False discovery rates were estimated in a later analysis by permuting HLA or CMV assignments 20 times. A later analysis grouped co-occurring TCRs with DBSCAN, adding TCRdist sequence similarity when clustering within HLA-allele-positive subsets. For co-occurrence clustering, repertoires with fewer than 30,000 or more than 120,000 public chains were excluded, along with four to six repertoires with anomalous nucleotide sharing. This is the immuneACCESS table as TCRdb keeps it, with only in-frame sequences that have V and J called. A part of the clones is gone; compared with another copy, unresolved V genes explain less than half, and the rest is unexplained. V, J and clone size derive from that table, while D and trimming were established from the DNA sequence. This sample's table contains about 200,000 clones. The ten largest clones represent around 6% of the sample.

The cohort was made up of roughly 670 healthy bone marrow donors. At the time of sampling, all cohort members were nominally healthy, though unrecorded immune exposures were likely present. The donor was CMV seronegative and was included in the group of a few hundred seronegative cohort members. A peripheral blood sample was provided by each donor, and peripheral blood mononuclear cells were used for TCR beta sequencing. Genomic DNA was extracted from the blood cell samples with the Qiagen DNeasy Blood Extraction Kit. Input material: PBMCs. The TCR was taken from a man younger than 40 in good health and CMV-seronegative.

The encoded CDR3 is CASRWTGGEYEQYF. The sequence in DNA is TGTGCCAGTCGGTGGACAGGGGGCGAATACGAGCAGTACTTC. This chain is built from TRBV19 and TRBJ2-7; TRBD1 matches 11 bases in the middle. The CDR3 numbers 14 residues from cysteine through phenylalanine. Of the read, only the CDR3 DNA is kept; its 42 bases are in frame from base 1. V is pruned by 8 bases and J by 4 bases, leaving 7 bases of the junction without a gene match. Sequences LNHDA (CDR1) and SQIVND (CDR2) are obtained from the germline V gene (reference sequence).